The 6 T cell receptor beta chains given below trace back to one sample, sequenced in a study of cytomegalovirus exposure and HLA in healthy donors. Sequenced by immunoSEQ multiplex PCR; TCRdb stores in-frame clones only, minus some. Among some 120,000 clones listed, 89% were seen once. Specimen: PBMCs. The receptors shown here come from a woman between 18 and 30 years old in good health and CMV-seronegative.

The rearrangement uses TRBV12-5 and TRBJ2-3, with TRBD2 matching 9 bases. Germline values: CDR1 LGHNT, CDR2 FRNRAP. Trimming removed 1 base from V and 3 bases from J; junction bases left unmatched: 23. The CDR3 is made up of 22 amino acids. The CDR3 nucleotides are TGTGCTAGTGGTTTGGCTACCCTGAGGGCCTGGGGTGTGCGGGAGGGAACAGATACGCAGTATTTT. It translates to CASGLATLRAWGVREGTDTQYF.

This clone has only a few counts. This chain uses TRBV6-1 with TRBJ2-1; 11 positions agree with TRBD2. The CDR3 runs to 15 residues. Trimming took 8 bases from V and 1 from J; bases not matched to a gene: 4. The germline V gene encodes CDR1 MNHNS and CDR2 SASEGT. CDR3 in DNA: TGTGCCAGCGGATTAGCGGGAGGGTCCTACAATGAGCAGTTCTTC. It specifies CASGLAGGSYNEQFF.

The V call is TRBV7-8, the J call TRBJ1-2; D is possibly TRBD1 (5 bases). V shed 5 bases and J shed 5 bases, with 15 bases lying between them. Germline V gene lookup returns CDR1 SGHVS and CDR2 FQNEAQ. The CDR3 covers 14 residues. For the CDR3, the DNA is TGTGCCAGCAGCCCCTGGGGCGAGACATATGGCTACACCTTC. As protein: CASSPWGETYGYTF.

The chain carries TRBV25-1 and TRBJ1-2; no firm D call. CDR3 length: 12 amino acids. Looked up from germline, CDR1 is MGHDK and CDR2 is SYGVNS. Trimming took off 2 bases at V and 4 bases at J, with 5 bases between the two ends. The CDR3 coding sequence is TGTGCCAGCAGTGAACAATCCTATGGCTACACCTTC. Amino acid sequence: CASSEQSYGYTF.

This clone was found once. J is TRBJ1-3 and V is TRBV19; 7 bases are shared with TRBD1. This CDR3 contains 16 residues. Germline-derived CDR1 and CDR2 are LNHDA and SQIVND (reference sequence). V was pared by 0 bases and J by 4 bases, with 6 bases of the junction left unmatched. The CDR3 nucleotides read TGTGCCAGTAGTATAGACAGGGGGTCTTCGGGAAACACCATATATTTT. Translating it yields CASSIDRGSSGNTIYF.

V and J are TRBV9 and TRBJ2-3; weak D call: TRBD1 (6 bases). CDR3 size: 15 residues. V was shortened by 3 bases and J by 0 bases, with 11 bases between the two germline ends. Germline loops: CDR1 SGDLS, CDR2 YYNGEE. CDR3 region: CASSGRGTSTDTQYF. The CDR3 region has the DNA TGTGCCAGCAGCGGCAGGGGAACTAGCACAGATACGCAGTATTTT.